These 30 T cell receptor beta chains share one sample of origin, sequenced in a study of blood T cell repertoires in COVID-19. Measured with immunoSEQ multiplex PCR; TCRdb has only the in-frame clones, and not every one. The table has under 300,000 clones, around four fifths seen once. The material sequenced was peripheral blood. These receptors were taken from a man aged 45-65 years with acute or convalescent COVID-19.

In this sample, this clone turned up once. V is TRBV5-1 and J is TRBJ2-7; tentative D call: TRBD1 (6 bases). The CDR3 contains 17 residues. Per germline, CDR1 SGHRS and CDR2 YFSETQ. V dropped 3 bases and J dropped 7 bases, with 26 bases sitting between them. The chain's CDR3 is CASSSYEATQGGFEQYF. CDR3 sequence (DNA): TGCGCCAGCAGCTCATACGAAGCCACACAAGGGGGATTTGAGCAGTACTTC.

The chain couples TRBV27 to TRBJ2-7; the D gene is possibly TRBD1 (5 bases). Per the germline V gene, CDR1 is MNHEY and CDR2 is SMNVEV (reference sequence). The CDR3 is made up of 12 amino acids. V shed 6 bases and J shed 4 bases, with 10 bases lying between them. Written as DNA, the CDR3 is TGTGCCAGCAGACAGGACATTTACGAGCAGTACTTC. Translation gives CASRQDIYEQYF.

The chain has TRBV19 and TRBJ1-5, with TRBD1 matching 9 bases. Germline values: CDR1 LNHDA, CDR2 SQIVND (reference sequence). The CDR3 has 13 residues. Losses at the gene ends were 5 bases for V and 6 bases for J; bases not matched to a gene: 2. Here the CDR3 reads CASSLTGGQPQHF. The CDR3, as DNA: TGTGCCAGTAGTCTGACAGGGGGTCAGCCCCAGCATTTT.

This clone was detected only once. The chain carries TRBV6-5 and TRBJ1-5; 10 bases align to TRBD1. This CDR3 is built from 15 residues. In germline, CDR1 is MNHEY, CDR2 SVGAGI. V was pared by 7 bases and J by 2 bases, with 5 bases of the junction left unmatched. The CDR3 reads CASNIGQGGNQPQHF. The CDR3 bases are TGTGCCAGCAACATAGGACAGGGGGGCAATCAGCCCCAGCATTTT.

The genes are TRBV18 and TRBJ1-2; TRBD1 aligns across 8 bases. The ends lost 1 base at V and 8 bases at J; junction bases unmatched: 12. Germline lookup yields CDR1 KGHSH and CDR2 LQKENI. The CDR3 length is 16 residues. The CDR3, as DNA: TGTGCCAGCTCACCACTCGGTCTACAGGGGGTCGACGGCTACACCTTC. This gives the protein CASSPLGLQGVDGYTF.

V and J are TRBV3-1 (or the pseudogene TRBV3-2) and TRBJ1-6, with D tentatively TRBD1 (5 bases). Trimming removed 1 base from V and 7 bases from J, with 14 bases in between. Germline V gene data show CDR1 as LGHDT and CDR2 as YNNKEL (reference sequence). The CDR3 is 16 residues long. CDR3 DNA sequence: TGTGCCAGCAGCCAAGCCGCAGGTGGGGGGAATTCACCCCTCCACTTT. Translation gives CASSQAAGGGNSPLHF.

The chain's CDR3 is CASSFSVYEQYF. CDR3 coding DNA: TGTGCCAGCAGCTTTTCAGTCTACGAGCAGTACTTC. The chain recombines TRBV2 with TRBJ2-7; D remains ambiguous. Germline CDR1 and CDR2: SNHLY and FYNNEI. This CDR3 is built from 12 residues. Trimming removed 6 bases at V and 3 bases at J, with 9 bases between.

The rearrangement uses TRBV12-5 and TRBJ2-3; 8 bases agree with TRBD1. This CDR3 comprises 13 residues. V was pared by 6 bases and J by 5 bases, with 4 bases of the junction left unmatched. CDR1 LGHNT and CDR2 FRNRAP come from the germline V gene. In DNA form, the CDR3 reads TGTGCTAGTGGGACAGGGGTGAAAGATACGCAGTATTTT. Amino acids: CASGTGVKDTQYF.

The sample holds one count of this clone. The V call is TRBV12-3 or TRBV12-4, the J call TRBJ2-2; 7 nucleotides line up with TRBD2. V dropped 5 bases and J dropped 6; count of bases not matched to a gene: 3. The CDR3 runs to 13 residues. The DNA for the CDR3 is TGTGCCAGCAGTCGACGGGAGGCCGGGGAGCTGTTTTTT. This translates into CASSRREAGELFF.

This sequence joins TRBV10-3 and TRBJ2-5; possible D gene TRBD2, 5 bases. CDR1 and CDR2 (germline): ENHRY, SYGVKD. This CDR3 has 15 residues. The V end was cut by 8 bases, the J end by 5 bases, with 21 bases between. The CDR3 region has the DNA TGTGCCATCCGACCAACCATAAGTGGCGGGGAGACCCAGTACTTC. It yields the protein CAIRPTISGGETQYF.

As DNA, the CDR3 is TGTGCCAGCAGAACCCGGCCTAGTTACTACGAGCAGTACTTC. Translation: CASRTRPSYYEQYF. V is TRBV6-5 and J is TRBJ2-7, with D unclear. This CDR3 is built from 14 residues. CDR1 is MNHEY and CDR2 is SVGAGI in the germline V gene. V dropped 6 bases and J dropped 3 bases, with 15 bases sitting between them.

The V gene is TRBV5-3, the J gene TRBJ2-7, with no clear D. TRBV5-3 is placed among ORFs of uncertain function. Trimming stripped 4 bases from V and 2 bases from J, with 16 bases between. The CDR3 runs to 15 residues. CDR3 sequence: CARSKDPYYPYEQYF. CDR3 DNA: TGTGCCAGAAGCAAAGATCCTTACTATCCCTACGAGCAGTACTTC.

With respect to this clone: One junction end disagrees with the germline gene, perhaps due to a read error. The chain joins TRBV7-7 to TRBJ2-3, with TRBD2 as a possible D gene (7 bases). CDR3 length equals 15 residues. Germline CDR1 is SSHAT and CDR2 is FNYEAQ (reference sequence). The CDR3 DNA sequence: TGTGCTAGCAGCTTACGGGGGGCGGGCACAGATACGCAGTATTTT. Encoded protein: CASSLRGAGTDTQYF. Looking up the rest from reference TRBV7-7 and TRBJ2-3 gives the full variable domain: GAGVSQSPRYKVTKRGQDVTLRCDPISSHATLYWYQQALGQGPEFLTYFNYEAQPDKSGLPSDRFSAERPEGSISTLTIQRTEQRDSAMYRCASSLRGAGTDTQYFGPGTRLTVL.

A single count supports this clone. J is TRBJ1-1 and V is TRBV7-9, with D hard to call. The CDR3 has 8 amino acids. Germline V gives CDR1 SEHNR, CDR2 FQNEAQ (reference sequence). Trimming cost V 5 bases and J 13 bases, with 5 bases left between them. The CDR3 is CASSPGFF. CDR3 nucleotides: TGTGCCAGCAGCCCCGGTTTCTTT.

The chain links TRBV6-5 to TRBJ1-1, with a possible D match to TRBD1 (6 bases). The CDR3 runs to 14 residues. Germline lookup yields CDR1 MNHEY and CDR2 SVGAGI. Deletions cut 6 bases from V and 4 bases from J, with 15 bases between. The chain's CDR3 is CASSEGVIPTEAFF. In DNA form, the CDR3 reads TGTGCCAGCAGCGAGGGGGTAATCCCCACTGAAGCTTTCTTT.

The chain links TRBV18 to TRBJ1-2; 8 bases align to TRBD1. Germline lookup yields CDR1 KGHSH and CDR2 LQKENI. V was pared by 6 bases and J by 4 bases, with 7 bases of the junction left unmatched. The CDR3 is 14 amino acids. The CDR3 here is CASSPGTGAYGYTF. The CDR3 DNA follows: TGTGCCAGCTCCCCGGGGACAGGCGCCTATGGCTACACCTTC.

Here the CDR3 DNA reads TGCGCCAGCAGCTTGTTGCCAGCGGGGGTTTCCTCTTCCACCACAGATACGCAGTATTTT. Translation gives CASSLLPAGVSSSTTDTQYF. V usage is TRBV5-1 and J usage is TRBJ2-3; 8 bases agree with TRBD2. CDR1 is SGHRS, CDR2 YFSETQ, per germline. This CDR3 has 20 residues. V shed 1 base, J shed 2 bases, and the junction held 18 bases outside the gene matches.

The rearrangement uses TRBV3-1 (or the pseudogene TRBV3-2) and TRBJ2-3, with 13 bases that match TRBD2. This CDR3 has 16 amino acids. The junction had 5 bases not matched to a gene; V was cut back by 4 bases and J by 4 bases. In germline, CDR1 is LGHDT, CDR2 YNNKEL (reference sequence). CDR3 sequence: CASSRTSGSFADTQYF. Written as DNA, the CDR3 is TGTGCCAGCAGCCGGACTAGCGGGAGTTTCGCAGATACGCAGTATTTT.

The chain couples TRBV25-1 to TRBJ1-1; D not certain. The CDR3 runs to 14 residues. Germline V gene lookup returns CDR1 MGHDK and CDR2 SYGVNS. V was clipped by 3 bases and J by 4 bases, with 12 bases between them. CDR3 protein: CASSDPRGFTEAFF. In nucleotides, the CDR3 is TGTGCCAGCAGTGACCCTCGCGGGTTCACTGAAGCTTTCTTT.

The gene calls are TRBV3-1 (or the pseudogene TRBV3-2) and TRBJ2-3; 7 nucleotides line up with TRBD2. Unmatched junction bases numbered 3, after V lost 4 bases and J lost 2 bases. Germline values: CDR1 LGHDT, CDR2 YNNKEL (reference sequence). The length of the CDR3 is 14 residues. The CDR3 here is CASSRERDTDTQYF. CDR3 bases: TGTGCCAGCAGCCGGGAGCGGGACACAGATACGCAGTATTTT.

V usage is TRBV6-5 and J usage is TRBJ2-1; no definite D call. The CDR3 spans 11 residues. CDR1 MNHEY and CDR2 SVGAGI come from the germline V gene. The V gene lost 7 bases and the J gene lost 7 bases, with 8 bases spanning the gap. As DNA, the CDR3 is TGTGCCAGCACATTCGGGAATGAGCAGTTCTTC. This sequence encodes CASTFGNEQFF.

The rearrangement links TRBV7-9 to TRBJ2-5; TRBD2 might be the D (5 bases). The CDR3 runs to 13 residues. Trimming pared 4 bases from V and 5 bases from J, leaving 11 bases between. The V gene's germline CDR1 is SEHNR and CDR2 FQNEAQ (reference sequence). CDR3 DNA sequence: TGTGCCAGCAGCTCGTCGGGGTCGGAGACCCAGTACTTC. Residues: CASSSSGSETQYF. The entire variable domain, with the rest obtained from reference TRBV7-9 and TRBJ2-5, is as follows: DTGVSQNPRHKITKRGQNVTFRCDPISEHNRLYWYRQTLGQGPEFLTYFQNEAQLEKSRLLSDRFSAERPKGSFSTLEIQRTEQGDSAMYLCASSSSGSETQYFGPGTRLLVL.

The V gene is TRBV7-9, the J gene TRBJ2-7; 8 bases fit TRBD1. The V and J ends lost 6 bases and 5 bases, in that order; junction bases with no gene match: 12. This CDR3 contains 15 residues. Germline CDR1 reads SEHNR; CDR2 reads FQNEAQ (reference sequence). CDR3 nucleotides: TGTGCCAGCAGAACTGACGGACAGGGAAGCCACGAGCAGTACTTC. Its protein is CASRTDGQGSHEQYF. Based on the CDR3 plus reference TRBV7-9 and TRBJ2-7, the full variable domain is DTGVSQNPRHKITKRGQNVTFRCDPISEHNRLYWYRQTLGQGPEFLTYFQNEAQLEKSRLLSDRFSAERPKGSFSTLEIQRTEQGDSAMYLCASRTDGQGSHEQYFGPGTRLTVT.

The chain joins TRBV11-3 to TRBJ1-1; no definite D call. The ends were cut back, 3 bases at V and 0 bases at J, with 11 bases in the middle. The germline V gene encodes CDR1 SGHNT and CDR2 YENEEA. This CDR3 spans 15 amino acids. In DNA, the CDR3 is TGTGCCAGCAGCTTTGGGAGAGGATTGAACACTGAAGCTTTCTTT. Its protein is CASSFGRGLNTEAFF.

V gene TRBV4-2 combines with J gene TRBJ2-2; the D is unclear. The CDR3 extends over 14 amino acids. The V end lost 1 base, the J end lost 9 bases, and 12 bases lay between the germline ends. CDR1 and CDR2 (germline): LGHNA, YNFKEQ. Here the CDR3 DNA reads TGTGCCAGCAGCCAAGCCAGACAATCTTGGGAGCTGTTTTTT. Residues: CASSQARQSWELFF.

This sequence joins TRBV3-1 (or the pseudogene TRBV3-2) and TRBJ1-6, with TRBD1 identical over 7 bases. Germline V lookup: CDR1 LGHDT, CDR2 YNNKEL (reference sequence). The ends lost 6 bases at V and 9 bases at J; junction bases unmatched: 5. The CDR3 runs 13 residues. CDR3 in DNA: TGTGCCAGCAGGACAGGGAGCGGTTCACCCCTCCACTTT. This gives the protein CASRTGSGSPLHF.

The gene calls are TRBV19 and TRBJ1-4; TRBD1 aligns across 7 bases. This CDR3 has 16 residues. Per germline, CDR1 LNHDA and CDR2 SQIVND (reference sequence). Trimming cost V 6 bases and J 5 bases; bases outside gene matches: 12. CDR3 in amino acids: CASSTGRDRANEKLFF. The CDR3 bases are TGTGCCAGTAGCACCGGGCGGGACAGAGCCAATGAAAAACTGTTTTTT.

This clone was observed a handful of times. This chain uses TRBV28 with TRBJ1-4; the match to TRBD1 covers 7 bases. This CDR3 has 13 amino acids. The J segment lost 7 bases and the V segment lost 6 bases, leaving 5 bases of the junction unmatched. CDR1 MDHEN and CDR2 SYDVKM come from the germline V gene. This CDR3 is CASSPQGGEKLFF. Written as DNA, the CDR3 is TGTGCCAGCAGCCCCCAGGGGGGTGAAAAACTGTTTTTT. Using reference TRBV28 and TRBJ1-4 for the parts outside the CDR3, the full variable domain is DVKVTQSSRYLVKRTGEKVFLECVQDMDHENMFWYRQDPGLGLRLIYFSYDVKMKEKGDIPEGYSVSREKKERFSLILESASTNQTSMYLCASSPQGGEKLFFGSGTQLSVL.

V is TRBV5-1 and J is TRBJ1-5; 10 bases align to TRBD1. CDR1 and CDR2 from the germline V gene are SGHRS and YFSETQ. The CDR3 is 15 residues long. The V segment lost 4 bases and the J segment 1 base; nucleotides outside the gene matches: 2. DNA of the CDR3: TGCGCCAGCAGCATGGGACAGGGGAGCAATCAGCCCCAGCATTTT. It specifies CASSMGQGSNQPQHF.

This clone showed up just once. CDR3 sequence (DNA): TGTGCCAGCAGCTTAGATTGGGGCGAAGCTTTCTTT. It codes for CASSLDWGEAFF. The chain is built from TRBV13 and TRBJ1-1; D is perhaps TRBD1 (5 bases). The V gene lost 1 base and the J gene lost 8 bases, with 8 bases spanning the gap. Germline V CDR1 and CDR2: PRHDT, FYEKMQ (reference sequence). The CDR3 runs to 12 residues.